This TCR beta chain was documented in a study of STAT5B mutations in CD4+ large granular lymphocyte leukemia. Study overall: Healthy donors showed HLA-associated enrichment of the CDR3 'QG' motif.

This clone has more than one count but fewer than ten. Its antigen is not known. Trimming shortened V by 7 bases and J by 1 base, and 7 bases separated the two germline ends. Germline lookup yields CDR1 SQVTM and CDR2 ANQGSEA. CDR3 length equals 12 residues. Study-level results: TRBV06-family usage was enriched in top patient clones (8/27) versus controls (2/35).

TCRdb's copy holds only in-frame clones and misses some; the assay was immunoSEQ multiplex PCR. The sample lists tens of thousands of clones, around three quarters seen once, with 2% in the top ten. Controls came from buffy coats of healthy blood donors. Specimen: CD4+ T cells from blood buffy coats. The chain has TRBV29-1 and TRBJ1-4; D uncertain. The sequence was obtained from a human donor in good health. The CDR3 sequence is CSGAETNEKLFF. In nucleotides, the CDR3 is TGCAGCGGGGCCGAAACTAATGAAAAACTGTTTTTT.